The clone carrying this T cell receptor beta chain occurred a few times. A second about 7 to 11 cycle PCR used barcoded and J-beta primers. A template-switch adaptor that had 12 random nucleotides put a tag on each cDNA molecule. Via MiXCR, TCRdb re-called the 5' RACE reads, giving one row per CDR3 protein. Seen here are about 2 million distinct CDR3 sequences, roughly 50% observed once, and the top ten hold approximately 2.1%. Individuals who donated were healthy Caucasians from Russia aged about 6 to 90. The data are from a study of blood T cells in healthy people across ages. CDR1 and CDR2 from the germline V gene are MNHNS and SASEGT. Losses at the gene ends were 6 bases for V and 0 bases for J; bases not matched to a gene: 19. The CDR3 length is 20 residues.

The TCR comes from a woman aged 40 to 50 in good health. The gene calls are TRBV6-1 and TRBJ2-4, with 8 nucleotides matching TRBD2. What was sequenced was blood. The CDR3 region has the DNA TGTGCCAGCAGCCCTCCGGGGGGGAGATTTCCACTACTAGCCAAAAACATTCAGTACTTC. Translating it yields CASSPPGGRFPLLAKNIQYF.